The 26 T cell receptor beta chains given below trace back to one sample, sequenced in a study of glioma-infiltrating T cells after dendritic cell vaccination. Sequencing was performed with immunoSEQ multiplex PCR; in TCRdb, only in-frame clones are kept and a portion is missing. This table holds about 49,000 clones, over 75% found once. Sequencing used blood, obtained before dendritic cell vaccination. These receptor sequences come from a human donor with glioblastoma.

The chain employs TRBV7-9 and TRBJ2-7; 16 bases are shared with TRBD2. Germline CDR1 reads SEHNR; CDR2 reads FQNEAQ (reference sequence). This CDR3 comprises 15 residues. Losses at the gene ends were 4 bases for V and 5 bases for J; bases not matched to a gene: 2. In DNA form, the CDR3 reads TGTGCCAGCAGCTGGGGACTAGCGGGGGGGGACGAGCAGTACTTC. Its protein is CASSWGLAGGDEQYF.

This clone was counted between two and nine times. The chain has TRBV4-3 and TRBJ2-3; 13 positions agree with TRBD2. In germline, CDR1 is LGHNA, CDR2 YSLEER. Trimming removed 3 bases from V and 4 bases from J; junction bases left unmatched: 7. The CDR3 has 17 residues. This chain's CDR3 is CASSQELAGGPSDTQYF. The CDR3 region has the DNA TGCGCCAGCAGCCAGGAACTAGCGGGGGGGCCGTCAGATACGCAGTATTTT.

This chain connects TRBV6-6 to TRBJ1-1, with D uncertain. Per germline, CDR1 MNHNY and CDR2 SVGAGI (reference sequence). With 5 bases removed from V and 3 bases from J, the gap between germline ends came to 10 bases. CDR3 length: 13 amino acids. The CDR3 DNA follows: TGTGCCAGCAGTATGCGGCTGGACACTGAAGCTTTCTTT. Translation: CASSMRLDTEAFF.

The J gene is TRBJ2-7, the V gene TRBV4-1; 8 bases agree with TRBD2. V was pared by 0 bases and J by 5 bases, with 9 bases of the junction left unmatched. The CDR3 totals 16 residues. Germline V lookup: CDR1 MGHRA, CDR2 YSYEKL. The CDR3 loop reads CASSQDAARGANEQYF. DNA of the CDR3: TGCGCCAGCAGCCAAGATGCGGCGCGGGGGGCCAACGAGCAGTACTTC.

The V and J genes are TRBV9 and TRBJ1-2; 8 bases align to TRBD1. This CDR3 region has 15 residues. With 2 bases clipped from V and 6 bases from J, the junction kept 9 bases outside the gene matches. Germline CDR1 and CDR2: SGDLS and YYNGEE. CDR3 amino acids: CASSVDLGQAHGYTF. The CDR3 DNA follows: TGTGCCAGCAGCGTCGACTTGGGACAGGCCCATGGCTACACCTTC.

The rearrangement links TRBV5-1 to TRBJ2-2; 9 bases map to TRBD1. Germline V CDR1 and CDR2: SGHRS, YFSETQ. The length of the CDR3 is 16 residues. J was trimmed by 0 bases and V by 4 bases; bases with no gene match: 4. In nucleotides, the CDR3 is TGCGCCAGCAGCCATCGACAGGGGGCGAACACCGGGGAGCTGTTTTTT. As protein: CASSHRQGANTGELFF. The full variable domain, with the rest looked up from reference TRBV5-1 and TRBJ2-2, is KAGVTQTPRYLIKTRGQQVTLSCSPISGHRSVSWYQQTPGQGLQFLFEYFSETQRNKGNFPGRFSGRQFSNSRSEMNVSTLELGDSALYLCASSHRQGANTGELFFGEGSRLTVL.

The V call is TRBV4-3, the J call TRBJ1-1; D is ambiguous. Germline V gives CDR1 LGHNA, CDR2 YSLEER. V was clipped by 0 bases and J by 2 bases, with 10 bases between them. This CDR3 has 15 amino acids. This CDR3 is CASSQEIMGNTEAFF. In nucleotides, the CDR3 is TGCGCCAGCAGCCAAGAGATTATGGGCAACACTGAAGCTTTCTTT.

The chain employs TRBV18 and TRBJ2-7, with 8 bases identical to TRBD1. With 6 bases clipped from V and 0 bases from J, the junction kept 4 bases outside the gene matches. Germline assignment: CDR1 KGHSH and CDR2 LQKENI. There are 14 residues in the CDR3. The CDR3 region is CASSDRVSSYEQYF. CDR3 nucleotide sequence: TGTGCCAGCTCGGACAGGGTTAGCTCCTACGAGCAGTACTTC. Based on the CDR3 plus reference TRBV18 and TRBJ2-7, the full variable domain is NAGVMQNPRHLVRRRGQEARLRCSPMKGHSHVYWYRQLPEEGLKFMVYLQKENIIDESGMPKERFSAEFPKEGPSILRIQQVVRGDSAAYFCASSDRVSSYEQYFGPGTRLTVT.

The rearrangement joins TRBV4-2 to TRBJ1-2, with 8 bases fitting TRBD1. The V segment lost 1 base and the J segment 3 bases; nucleotides outside the gene matches: 7. Germline assignment: CDR1 LGHNA and CDR2 YNFKEQ. This CDR3 is built from 16 residues. CDR3 amino acids: CASSQALGTGDYGYTF. In DNA form, the CDR3 reads TGTGCCAGCAGCCAAGCCCTCGGGACAGGCGACTATGGCTACACCTTC.

The rearrangement joins TRBV6-5 to TRBJ1-2; D possibly corresponds to TRBD1 (5 bases). Germline values: CDR1 MNHEY, CDR2 SVGAGI. The CDR3 is 14 amino acids. V lost 7 bases, J lost 7 bases, and 19 bases lay in between. DNA of the CDR3: TGTGCCAGCAACCAACCGGGACTTCAAACTGGCTACACCTTC. Protein product: CASNQPGLQTGYTF.

The chain carries TRBV7-2 and TRBJ2-7; 11 bases match TRBD1. The junction had 6 bases not matched to a gene; V was cut back by 4 bases and J by 7 bases. Per germline, CDR1 SGHTA and CDR2 FQGNSA. This CDR3 has 14 amino acids. The CDR3 here is CASSSDRGLGEQYF. As DNA, the CDR3 is TGTGCCAGCAGCTCGGACAGGGGGCTGGGGGAGCAGTACTTC.

The chain is built from TRBV2 and TRBJ1-5; TRBD1 matches at 8 bases. V shed 9 bases, J shed 4 bases, and the junction held 14 bases outside the gene matches. This CDR3 contains 16 residues. Germline CDR1 and CDR2: SNHLY and FYNNEI. The CDR3 nucleotides read TGTGCCAGTGGGGGTTCCGGTACAGGGGGAAATCAGCCCCAGCATTTT. It translates to CASGGSGTGGNQPQHF.

This clone was counted between two and nine times. The V and J genes are TRBV19 and TRBJ1-2; TRBD1 matches at 9 bases. The junction had 6 bases not matched to a gene; V was cut back by 5 bases and J by 2 bases. Germline V gene data show CDR1 as LNHDA and CDR2 as SQIVND (reference sequence). This CDR3 has 15 amino acids. CDR3 DNA sequence: TGTGCCAGTAGTGAAGGGACAGGGAAGAACTATGGCTACACCTTC. Translated: CASSEGTGKNYGYTF.

The chain carries TRBV6-5 and TRBJ2-1, with D unresolved. Germline-derived CDR1 and CDR2 are MNHEY and SVGAGI. V was trimmed by 0 bases and J by 8 bases, leaving 14 bases between them. The length of the CDR3 is 15 residues. Here the CDR3 reads CASSYSASSVHEQFF. CDR3 DNA sequence: TGTGCCAGCAGTTACTCGGCGTCTAGTGTGCATGAGCAGTTCTTC.

The V call is TRBV19, the J call TRBJ2-2; the match to TRBD2 covers 8 bases. The CDR3 has 16 residues. Germline V gives CDR1 LNHDA, CDR2 SQIVND (reference sequence). With V trimmed by 3 bases and J by 5 bases, 8 bases remained unmatched. CDR3 in amino acids: CASSIDGGAWTGELFF. Written as DNA, the CDR3 is TGTGCCAGTAGTATCGACGGGGGGGCGTGGACCGGGGAGCTGTTTTTT.

The V and J genes are TRBV6-1 and TRBJ1-2; 8 bases line up with TRBD1. V shed 11 bases and J 2 bases; nucleotides not matched to a gene: 4. The CDR3 spans 12 residues. The germline V gene encodes CDR1 MNHNS and CDR2 SASEGT. The CDR3 DNA sequence: TGTGCCGGGGGGGACAGGAACTATGGCTACACCTTC. Translating gives CAGGDRNYGYTF.

V usage is TRBV7-2 and J usage is TRBJ2-6, with D possibly TRBD1 on 6 matching bases. The ends were cut back, 3 bases at V and 0 bases at J, with 12 bases in the middle. The CDR3 contains 17 residues. Germline V gives CDR1 SGHTA, CDR2 FQGNSA. CDR3 loop: CASSLTGPRSGANVLTF. CDR3 sequence (DNA): TGTGCCAGCAGCTTGACAGGCCCTCGCTCTGGGGCCAACGTCCTGACTTTC.

DNA for the CDR3: TGCGCCAGCAGCCAATACAGGGCGGGCAATCAGCCCCAGCATTTT. Protein product: CASSQYRAGNQPQHF. J is TRBJ1-5 and V is TRBV4-3; weak D call: TRBD1 (6 bases). V was shortened by 2 bases and J by 2 bases, with 10 bases between the two germline ends. The length of the CDR3 is 15 residues. Germline V gene lookup returns CDR1 LGHNA and CDR2 YSLEER.

This rearrangement joins TRBV11-2 to TRBJ1-1; D call uncertain. The CDR3 has 13 amino acids. Trimming removed 3 bases at V and 1 base at J, with 6 bases between. CDR1 is SGHAT and CDR2 is FQNNGV in the germline V gene. In DNA, the CDR3 is TGTGCCAGCAGCTTCGCCGGGAACACTGAAGCTTTCTTT. This translates into CASSFAGNTEAFF.

This clone was seen more than once but under ten times. This chain connects TRBV6-5 to TRBJ2-7, with D perhaps TRBD2 (7 bases). CDR1 is MNHEY and CDR2 is SVGAGI in the germline V gene. V lost 7 bases and J lost 3, with 16 bases in between. CDR3 length equals 14 residues. This chain's CDR3 is CASNPGGTYYEQYF. CDR3 DNA: TGTGCCAGCAATCCGGGGGGCACCTACTACGAGCAGTACTTC.

The CDR3 coding sequence is TGCGCCAGTGGGGAACTAGTTTACTCCACAGATACGCAGTATTTT. Protein sequence: CASGELVYSTDTQYF. The chain recombines TRBV4-3 with TRBJ2-3; possibly TRBD2 for D (5 bases). CDR1 LGHNA and CDR2 YSLEER come from the germline V gene. The CDR3 runs 15 residues. V lost 9 bases and J lost 2, with 18 bases in between.

The rearrangement uses TRBV18 and TRBJ2-7; 9 bases line up with TRBD2. The germline gives CDR1 KGHSH, CDR2 LQKENI. The ends lost 6 bases at V and 3 bases at J; junction bases unmatched: 12. This CDR3 region has 16 residues. The CDR3 loop reads CASSSLGASGNYEQYF. The CDR3 coding sequence is TGTGCCAGCTCTTCCCTTGGGGCTAGCGGGAACTACGAGCAGTACTTC.

This chain connects TRBV10-1 to TRBJ2-3, with 7 bases matching TRBD2. CDR3 length: 15 residues. V was pared by 2 bases and J by 2 bases, with 4 bases of the junction left unmatched. Germline lookup yields CDR1 WNHNN and CDR2 SYGVQD (reference sequence). CDR3 DNA sequence: TGCGCCAGCAGTGAGACCCAGCGGGACACAGATACGCAGTATTTT. It encodes CASSETQRDTDTQYF.

The rearrangement joins TRBV5-1 to TRBJ2-5, with 9 positions matching TRBD1. V trimming: 7 bases; J trimming: 3 bases; junction bases outside the gene matches: 7. The CDR3 runs 14 residues. Germline V gene lookup returns CDR1 SGHRS and CDR2 YFSETQ. CDR3 sequence: CASSGQGREETQYF. For the CDR3, the DNA is TGCGCCAGCTCCGGACAGGGGCGAGAAGAGACCCAGTACTTC.

This sequence joins TRBV25-1 and TRBJ1-2, with a tentative D call TRBD1 (5 bases). This CDR3 is built from 15 residues. Germline V gene data show CDR1 as MGHDK and CDR2 as SYGVNS. Trimming shortened V by 1 base and J by 0 bases, and 9 bases separated the two germline ends. CDR3 region: CASSEWGVTNYGYTF. The CDR3 bases are TGTGCCAGCAGTGAATGGGGGGTTACTAACTATGGCTACACCTTC.

The chain combines TRBV27 with TRBJ2-1, with D maybe TRBD2 (6 bases). Trimming left V 2 bases short and J 4 bases short, with 12 bases between. This CDR3 has 15 residues. Germline V lookup: CDR1 MNHEY, CDR2 SMNVEV (reference sequence). CDR3 DNA: TGTGCCAGCAGTTTAATCACACGGGGGTACAATGAGCAGTTCTTC. Protein product: CASSLITRGYNEQFF.